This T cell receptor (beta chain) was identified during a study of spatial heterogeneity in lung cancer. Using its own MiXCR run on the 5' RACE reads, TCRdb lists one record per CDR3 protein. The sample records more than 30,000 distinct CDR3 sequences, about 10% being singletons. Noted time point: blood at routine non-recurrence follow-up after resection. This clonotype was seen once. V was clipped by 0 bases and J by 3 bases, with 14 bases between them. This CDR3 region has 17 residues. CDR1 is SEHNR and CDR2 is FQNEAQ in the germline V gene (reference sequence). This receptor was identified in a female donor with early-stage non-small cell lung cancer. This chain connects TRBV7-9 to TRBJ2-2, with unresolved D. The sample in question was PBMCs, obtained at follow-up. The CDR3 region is CASSLAKSLTHTGELFF. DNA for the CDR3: TGTGCCAGCAGCTTAGCGAAATCTTTGACCCACACCGGGGAGCTGTTTTTT.